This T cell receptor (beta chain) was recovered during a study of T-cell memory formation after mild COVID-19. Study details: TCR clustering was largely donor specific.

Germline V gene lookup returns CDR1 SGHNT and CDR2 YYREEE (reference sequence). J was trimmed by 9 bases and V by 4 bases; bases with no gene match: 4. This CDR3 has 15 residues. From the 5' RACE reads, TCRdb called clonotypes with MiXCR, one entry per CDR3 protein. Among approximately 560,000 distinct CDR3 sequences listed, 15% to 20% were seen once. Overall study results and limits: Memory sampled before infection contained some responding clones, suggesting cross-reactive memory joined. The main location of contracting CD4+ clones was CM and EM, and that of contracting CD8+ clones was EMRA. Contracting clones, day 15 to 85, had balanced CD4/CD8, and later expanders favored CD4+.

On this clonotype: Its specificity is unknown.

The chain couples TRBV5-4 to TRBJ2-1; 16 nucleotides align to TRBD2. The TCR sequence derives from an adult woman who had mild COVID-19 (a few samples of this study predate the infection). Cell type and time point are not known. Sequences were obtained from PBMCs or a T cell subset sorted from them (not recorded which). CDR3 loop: CASSTGLAGGFEQFF. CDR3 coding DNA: TGTGCCAGCAGCACGGGACTAGCGGGAGGGTTTGAGCAGTTCTTC. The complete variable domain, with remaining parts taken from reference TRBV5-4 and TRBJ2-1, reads ETGVTQSPTHLIKTRGQQVTLRCSSQSGHNTVSWYQQALGQGPQFIFQYYREEENGRGNFPPRFSGLQFPNYSSELNVNALELDDSALYLCASSTGLAGGFEQFFGPGTRLTVL.